This TCR beta chain was documented in a study of blood T cells in healthy people across ages. Study-wide context: Per every two T cells, about one barcoded beta molecule was captured by template switching.

V gave up 0 bases and J gave up 0 bases, with 3 bases separating them. There are 13 residues in the CDR3. Germline V gene sequence: CDR1 SGHRS, CDR2 YFSETQ. Primed by a sample-barcoded 5' primer and a J-beta primer mix, a second PCR proceeded for about 6 to 12 cycles. Each CDR3 protein is one row after TCRdb ran MiXCR on the 5' RACE reads. The sample has approximately 780,000 distinct CDR3 sequences, under 30% seen once; the top ten hold around 2.9%. Each individual donor underwent a draw of 8 to 10 milliliters of peripheral blood. This clonotype appeared many times. The data also belong to a second study, concerning T cells of mothers and their children. That work states: Reverse transcription into cDNA received all extracted RNA, at approximately 1.4 ug per 15 ul.

The TCR originated in a boy aged 5-17 years in good health. The sequenced material came from blood. This chain connects TRBV5-1 to TRBJ2-5; D remains unclear. This CDR3 is CASSLEYQETQYF. CDR3 coding DNA: TGCGCCAGCAGCTTGGAGTACCAAGAGACCCAGTACTTC.